This T cell receptor (beta chain) was found in a study of tumor and adjacent non-tumor tissue in lung cancer listed by TCRdb under 2018. With respect to the entire study: Patients with adenocarcinoma (about twelve), squamous cell carcinoma (2) and small cell lung cancer (1) were included in the cohort. In total, sequencing yielded over 95 million productive TCRbeta reads, which works out to an average of about 4 million reads per sample. Ages among the roughly 15 patients ranged from about 30 to 85 years, there were 10 men and 5 women, and disease was at TNM stage I to III. A few dozen paired specimens, one tumor and one normal lung sample per patient, were profiled by TCRbeta CDR3 sequencing. Using bulk TCRbeta repertoires from some 16 lung cancer patients, the study set lung tumor tissue side by side with matched distant non-tumor lung tissue.

Bulk unsorted tissue served as the source for RNA extraction, and RNA quality was assessed using a NanoDrop ND-1000 and an Agilent 2100. The donors were newly diagnosed lung cancer patients admitted for thoracic surgery in China from August to November 2014 who had not received prior chemotherapy. Patients with previous radiotherapy or chemotherapy, or with another concurrent cancer, were excluded from the study. Surgical tissue pieces of roughly 1-2.2 cm3 were preserved in RNAlater solution and were kept at -80 degrees C until use. Sequences GTSNPN (CDR1) and SVGIG (CDR2) are obtained from the germline V gene (reference sequence). Taken from cysteine to phenylalanine, the CDR3 has 12 residues. Just the 36-base CDR3 DNA is kept, in frame starting at base 1. V gives up 5 bases and J gives up 5 bases, and the segment between their germline ends measures 12 bases. The investigation overall reported the following: Neither the sequencing platform nor unique molecular identifiers are mentioned in the methods. The cohort had only 15 patients, and the authors noted that larger samples and more detailed clinical data are needed. Peripheral blood was not sequenced, so blood TCRbeta repertoires were not examined in the lung cancer patients of the study. In normal lung, the top 100 clones accounted for a significantly larger cumulative share of the repertoire than in tumor tissue. TCR diversity was significantly higher in younger patients, and higher tumor TCR diversity was associated with shorter overall and disease-free survival. Significantly higher TCR diversity (inverse Simpson) was observed in tumor tissue than in normal lung tissue (roughly 470 vs 170, P = 0.0075, Mann-Whitney U test).

The method behind the library was multiplex PCR. The run used an Illumina HiSeq 2500. TCRbeta libraries were constructed through three rounds of nested PCR with primers (Table S4) according to protocols modified from ARM-PCR. Before sequencing, PCR products of 200-500 bp were excised from the gel and purified with the QIAquick gel extraction kit. The study's own analysis went as follows. Trimmomatic was used to clean the reads, FLASH was used to merge the reads into complete CDR3 sequences, and MiTCR was used to assign the reads to V(D)J germline segments. Clonal diversity was calculated as the inverse Simpson's index using VDJtools. In-frame sequences without a premature stop codon were defined as productive reads. TCRdb reprocessed the public reads (quality trimming at Q25 with fastp, clone calling with MiXCR) and kept in-frame beta chains. Identical CDR3 protein sequences are pooled into one entry, listed with their most common genes and DNA. None of the V and J calls come from the authors' own analysis; TCRdb made them. This sample comprises more than 85,000 distinct CDR3 sequences, 84% of them detected only once. The top ten constitute more than 20% of the sample.

The sample holds a few counts of this clonotype. Its antigen is currently not known. Possible read error: a much larger clone is one base away. The chain is encoded by TRBV30 joined to TRBJ1-1; the best D guess is TRBD1, with 6 bases matching. The sequence derives from a man between 65 and 80 years old with non-small cell lung cancer. The sample taken for sequencing was lung tumor tissue. CDR3 protein: CAWDRRETEAFF. Here is the DNA: TGTGCCTGGGACAGGAGGGAAACTGAAGCTTTCTTT.